These 12 T cell receptor beta chains were all obtained from the same sample, sequenced in a study of breast tumors, draining lymph nodes, adjacent tissues. A single record per CDR3 protein comes from TCRdb applying MiXCR to the multiplex PCR reads. The sample includes under 300,000 distinct CDR3 sequences, under 35% of them seen just once. The lymph nodes were axillary draining lymph nodes from breast cancer patients. Sequencing was performed on axillary lymph node tissue. All receptors come from a female donor with breast cancer. Some clones in this sample may be carry-over from other donors' samples.

This clonotype was detected many times. V usage is TRBV7-2 and J usage is TRBJ1-2, with 7 bases matching TRBD1. Germline V gene data show CDR1 as SGHTA and CDR2 as FQGNSA. Germline trimming cut 4 bases from V and 2 bases from J; bases unmatched to any gene: 7. CDR3 length: 15 amino acids. CDR3 sequence (DNA): TGTGCCAGCAGCTCGCGGACAGGAGTAAACTATGGCTACACCTTC. Residues: CASSSRTGVNYGYTF.

This clonotype was found many times. V usage is TRBV7-3 and J usage is TRBJ2-1; D unresolved. V lost 0 bases and J 11 bases, leaving 11 bases between the germline ends. The germline V gene encodes CDR1 SGHTA and CDR2 FQGTGA. CDR3 length: 13 amino acids. Here the CDR3 DNA reads TGTGCCAGCAGCTTAACGAGCCAATCTCAGCAGTTCTTC. Amino acids: CASSLTSQSQQFF. The variable domain in full, with the rest retrieved from reference TRBV7-3 and TRBJ2-1, is GAGVSQTPSNKVTEKGKYVELRCDPISGHTALYWYRQSLGQGPEFLIYFQGTGAADDSGLPNDRFFAVRPEGSVSTLKIQRTERGDSAVYLCASSLTSQSQQFFGPGTRLTVL.

J is TRBJ1-5 and V is TRBV12-3 or TRBV12-4; 7 bases agree with TRBD1. The CDR3 has 17 amino acids. V was clipped by 4 bases and J by 3 bases; unmatched bases: 12. The CDR3 DNA reads TGTGCCAGCAGTTCAGGGGGTAAGACCGGGGTCAATCAGCCCCAGCATTTT. This gives the protein CASSSGGKTGVNQPQHF.

This clonotype was seen many times. The chain combines TRBV7-2 with TRBJ2-3, with 9 bases identical to TRBD2. The length of the CDR3 is 15 residues. Trimming took 5 bases from V and 6 from J; bases not matched to a gene: 9. Germline-derived CDR1 and CDR2 are SGHTA and FQGNSA. CDR3 sequence (DNA): TGTGCCAGCAGCGTGAGCGGGGGGTCCATGGATACGCAGTATTTT. This gives the protein CASSVSGGSMDTQYF.

This clonotype was recorded many times. The chain recombines TRBV2 with TRBJ2-2; 7 positions match TRBD1. This CDR3 region has 15 residues. Germline V gene data show CDR1 as SNHLY and CDR2 as FYNNEI. The J segment lost 4 bases and the V segment lost 4 bases, leaving 6 bases of the junction unmatched. The CDR3 nucleotides read TGTGCCAGCAGTGCGTACAGGGGCTCCACCGGGGAGCTGTTTTTT. Its protein product is CASSAYRGSTGELFF.

This clonotype was recorded at least ten times. The chain combines TRBV11-2 with TRBJ1-2; a possible D gene is TRBD1 (5 bases). Germline V lookup: CDR1 SGHAT, CDR2 FQNNGV. Trimming took 5 bases from V and 4 from J, leaving 14 bases between them. CDR3 size: 14 residues. Here the CDR3 DNA reads TGTGCCAGCAGCCCCGGCGAGGGGCTCTATGGCTACACCTTC. Translation: CASSPGEGLYGYTF.

This clonotype was observed many times. J is TRBJ2-7 and V is TRBV18; D may match TRBD1 or TRBD2 (5 bases each). Germline V gene sequence: CDR1 KGHSH, CDR2 LQKENI. V was pared by 0 bases and J by 2 bases, with 11 bases between. CDR3 length: 15 amino acids. CDR3 nucleotide sequence: TGTGCCAGCTCACCACCGACGGGACGGACCTACGAGCAGTACTTC. This translates into CASSPPTGRTYEQYF. The full variable domain, its missing parts supplied by reference TRBV18 and TRBJ2-7, is NAGVMQNPRHLVRRRGQEARLRCSPMKGHSHVYWYRQLPEEGLKFMVYLQKENIIDESGMPKERFSAEFPKEGPSILRIQQVVRGDSAAYFCASSPPTGRTYEQYFGPGTRLTVT.

This clonotype was found a few times. CDR3 bases: TGTGCCAGCAAGCCGGGACAGGCCGCTTCTCGTGGCTACACCTTC. As protein: CASKPGQAASRGYTF. The chain recombines TRBV27 with TRBJ1-2, with 8 bases aligning to TRBD1. V lost 7 bases to trimming and J lost 7 bases; unmatched junction nucleotides: 14. The CDR3 contains 15 residues. CDR1 and CDR2 (germline): MNHEY, SMNVEV (reference sequence).

The count of this clonotype is one. An end of the junction differs from the germline gene, which may be a read error. The rearrangement uses TRBV5-1 and TRBJ2-5, with D maybe TRBD1 (7 bases). CDR1 is SGHRS and CDR2 is YFSETQ in the germline V gene. This CDR3 comprises 17 residues. The CDR3 DNA reads TGTGCCAGCAGCCAAGAGGTCGCAGGGGGGCTGGGGGAGACCCAGTACTTC. This translates into CASSQEVAGGLGETQYF.

This clonotype occurred many times. This chain uses TRBV5-5 with TRBJ1-5, with D perhaps matching TRBD1 (5 bases). Trimming cost V 5 bases and J 4 bases, with 16 bases left between them. The CDR3 consists of 15 residues. Germline V gene sequence: CDR1 SGHKS, CDR2 YYEKEE (reference sequence). CDR3 sequence: CASSPRVWGNQPQHF. DNA of the CDR3: TGTGCCAGCAGTCCCAGGGTGTGGGGGAATCAGCCCCAGCATTTT. The variable domain in full, with the rest retrieved from reference TRBV5-5 and TRBJ1-5, is DAGVTQSPTHLIKTRGQQVTLRCSPISGHKSVSWYQQVLGQGPQFIFQYYEKEERGRGNFPDRFSARQFPNYSSELNVNALLLGDSALYLCASSPRVWGNQPQHFGDGTRLSIL.

To note about this clonotype: A read error may explain this, as a much larger clone is one base away. The V gene is TRBV4-2, the J gene TRBJ2-3, with 9 bases lining up with TRBD2. Unmatched junction bases numbered 12, after V lost 1 base and J lost 4 bases. The CDR3 covers 18 residues. CDR1 is LGHNA and CDR2 is YNFKEQ in the germline V gene. The CDR3 sequence is CASSQARSRTSDSDTQYF. In DNA, the CDR3 is TGTGCCAGCAGCCAAGCTAGGAGTCGGACTAGCGACTCAGATACGCAGTATTTT.

This clonotype was seen ten or more times. The chain carries TRBV6-1 and TRBJ1-4, with D unresolved. There are 11 residues in the CDR3. Trimming removed 6 bases at V and 6 bases at J, with 5 bases between. Germline CDR1 and CDR2: MNHNS and SASEGT. CDR3 nucleotide sequence: TGTGCCAGCAGGGAGTATGAAAAACTGTTTTTT. Translated: CASREYEKLFF.